This T cell receptor (beta chain) is drawn from a study of shared clonotypes between healthy human individuals. Study-wide background: CD4 naive cells filled three plates per donor, CD4 memory three, CD8 naive two and CD8 memory one.

Trimming removed 6 bases from V and 0 bases from J, with 15 bases in between. This CDR3 is built from 16 residues. Germline CDR1 MNHEY, CDR2 SMNVEV (reference sequence). TCRdb's table, derived via immunoSEQ multiplex PCR, lists solely in-frame clones and lacks some. The data show under 600,000 clones, with more than 95% seen just once and 0.3% held by the top ten. Naive CD8 isolation took CD45RO-negative cells positively selected for CCR7 and excluded terminally differentiated effector memory CD45RA+ cells. Sequenced input: naive CD8+ T cells sorted from blood. The source of this sequence is a man aged 25 to 45 in good health. V gene TRBV27 combines with J gene TRBJ1-5; D not certain. The CDR3 sequence is CASSRSGSISNQPQHF. The CDR3, as DNA: TGTGCCAGCAGCCGAAGTGGGTCGATTAGCAATCAGCCCCAGCATTTT.